Following are 13 T cell receptor beta chains from one sample sequenced in a study of CD8 T cells in Susac syndrome. It was with random hexamers that about 0.45 to 1 ug RNA was reverse transcribed. TCRdb recomputed calls from the immunoSEQ multiplex PCR reads with MiXCR, one row per CDR3 protein. The sample holds about 300,000 distinct CDR3 sequences; 65% to 90% are singletons and the top ten take 0.21%. The sequenced sample consisted of CD8+ T cells from PBMCs. The receptors stem from a human donor with multiple sclerosis.

The genes are TRBV12-3 or TRBV12-4 and TRBJ2-5; either TRBD1 or TRBD2 may fit D (5 bases each). V dropped 4 bases and J dropped 5 bases, with 8 bases sitting between them. The CDR3 loop spans 12 amino acids. The CDR3: CASSYWGETQYF. The CDR3 nucleotides are TGTGCCAGCAGTTATTGGGGGGAGACCCAGTACTTC.

The chain links TRBV4-3 to TRBJ2-6; tentative D call: TRBD2 (6 bases). Between the trimmed V and J ends, which lost 0 bases and 2 bases, there was a span of 14 bases. The CDR3 loop spans 18 amino acids. Germline CDR1 reads LGHNA; CDR2 reads YSLEER. In DNA form, the CDR3 reads TGCGCCAGCAGCCAAGATAACGGATGGGGGGCTGGGGCCAACGTCCTGACTTTC. This sequence encodes CASSQDNGWGAGANVLTF.

This clonotype was observed a single time. This chain connects TRBV7-9 to TRBJ1-2; TRBD1 aligns across 7 bases. V dropped 4 bases and J dropped 2; count of bases not matched to a gene: 10. This CDR3 is built from 16 residues. The germline V gene encodes CDR1 SEHNR and CDR2 FQNEAQ (reference sequence). The CDR3 sequence: CASSSSGTALNYGYTF. CDR3 nucleotide sequence: TGTGCCAGCAGCTCCAGTGGGACAGCGTTGAACTATGGCTACACCTTC.

V and J are TRBV5-4 and TRBJ1-1; weak D call: TRBD1 (5 bases). Trimming removed 3 bases at V and 3 bases at J, with 12 bases between. Germline lookup yields CDR1 SGHNT and CDR2 YYREEE (reference sequence). The CDR3 covers 14 residues. This chain's CDR3 is CASSWDGWDTEAFF. For the CDR3, the DNA is TGTGCCAGCAGCTGGGACGGATGGGACACTGAAGCTTTCTTT.

The V and J genes are TRBV27 and TRBJ1-5; 8 nucleotides align to TRBD1. The trim removed 3 bases at V and 7 bases at J, leaving 5 bases unmatched. The CDR3 length is 14 residues. Germline-derived CDR1 and CDR2 are MNHEY and SMNVEV (reference sequence). The CDR3 nucleotides are TGTGCCAGCAGTTTGACAGGGGCTCCCCAGCCCCAGCATTTT. Its translation: CASSLTGAPQPQHF.

About this clonotype itself: One junction end does not reproduce the germline sequence, and a read error may be involved. The chain recombines TRBV12-3 or TRBV12-4 with TRBJ1-1; the D gene is possibly TRBD1 (5 bases). The CDR3 has 12 amino acids. The CDR3 DNA is TGTGCCAGCGGTTTCGGGGCAGTTGAAGCTTTCTTT. This sequence encodes CASGFGAVEAFF.

The V gene is TRBV4-3, the J gene TRBJ2-7; D is undetermined. CDR1 is LGHNA, CDR2 YSLEER, per germline. The V gene lost 4 bases and the J gene lost 5 bases, with 21 bases spanning the gap. CDR3 length: 16 residues. CDR3 loop: CASSPTRLTRAHEQYF. The CDR3 bases are TGCGCCAGCAGCCCGACCCGATTAACAAGAGCCCACGAGCAGTACTTC.

The V gene is TRBV19, the J gene TRBJ2-7; D unresolved. V was clipped by 1 base and J by 3 bases, with 7 bases between them. From germline, CDR1 is LNHDA and CDR2 SQIVND (reference sequence). This CDR3 is built from 13 residues. The CDR3 nucleotides are TGTGCCAGTAGTATAGCCGGAGTCTACGAGCAGTACTTC. Protein sequence: CASSIAGVYEQYF.

The genes are TRBV5-1 and TRBJ2-7; 13 bases align to TRBD2. J lost 3 bases, V lost 4 bases, and 10 bases had no gene match. The CDR3 has 17 amino acids. The germline CDR1 and CDR2 sequences are SGHRS and YFSETQ. The CDR3 region is CASSPPRTSGSVYEQYF. CDR3 in DNA: TGCGCCAGCAGCCCACCCCGGACTAGCGGGAGTGTCTACGAGCAGTACTTC.

The chain employs TRBV12-3 or TRBV12-4 and TRBJ2-7; a possible D gene is TRBD1 (6 bases). The CDR3 spans 15 residues. V lost 4 bases, J lost 3 bases, and 16 bases lay in between. The CDR3 coding sequence is TGTGCCAGCAGTTCCCCCCGACAGGCTGTCTACGAGCAGTACTTC. It translates to CASSSPRQAVYEQYF.

In this sample, this clonotype turned up a few times. The chain couples TRBV7-2 to TRBJ2-6; possible D gene TRBD1, 5 bases. V was cut by 1 base and J by 0 bases, with 19 bases left in between. Germline V gene data show CDR1 as SGHTA and CDR2 as FQGNSA. This CDR3 region has 20 residues. CDR3 sequence reads: CASSLVQGSLLLSGANVLTF. CDR3 DNA sequence: TGTGCCAGCAGCTTAGTGCAGGGAAGTCTATTACTCTCTGGGGCCAACGTCCTGACTTTC.

The V and J genes are TRBV19 and TRBJ1-1; 11 bases agree with TRBD1. The CDR3 has 15 residues. CDR1 is LNHDA, CDR2 SQIVND, per germline (reference sequence). The junction had 4 bases not matched to a gene; V was cut back by 4 bases and J by 3 bases. CDR3 nucleotides: TGTGCCAGTAGTAGCCCGGGACAGGGGGACACTGAAGCTTTCTTT. Its protein product is CASSSPGQGDTEAFF.

The chain links TRBV9 to TRBJ1-4, with TRBD1 as a possible D gene (5 bases). Per the germline V gene, CDR1 is SGDLS and CDR2 is YYNGEE. The CDR3 is 16 amino acids. Trimming cost V 0 bases and J 8 bases, with 17 bases left between them. The CDR3 reads CASSVEDNGATEKLFF. The CDR3 DNA sequence: TGTGCCAGCAGCGTAGAAGACAACGGGGCCACGGAAAAACTGTTTTTT.